The entry below gives a single TCR beta chain sequence along with its context. Its cognate antigen is unknown. This sample was taken from a study of cytomegalovirus exposure and HLA in healthy donors. Overall study results and limits: Later on, an analysis found that several of the most significant clusters appeared to be linked to common viral pathogens, which included parvovirus B19.

This CDR3 is 16 amino acids long. Trimming left V 8 bases short and J 0 bases short, with 17 bases between. Germline lookup yields CDR1 LGHNT and CDR2 FRNRAP. The PCR contained 60 Vbeta and 13 Jbeta primers. TCRdb keeps only in-frame clones here, not all; method: immunoSEQ multiplex PCR. The table lists 110,000 to 150,000 clones, about four fifths of them singletons. This TCR derives from a man aged 25 to 40 in good health and CMV-seronegative. The chain is built from TRBV12-5 and TRBJ2-4; TRBD2 is a possible D gene (8 bases). Sequencing input: PBMCs. CDR3 loop: CASRPGRGLAKNIQYF. The CDR3 region has the DNA TGTGCTAGTCGCCCCGGGAGGGGGCTAGCCAAAAACATTCAGTACTTC.